Listed below are T cell receptor beta chains from one sample, sequenced in a study of cytomegalovirus exposure and HLA in healthy donors. Method: immunoSEQ multiplex PCR; TCRdb's copy keeps in-frame clones and lacks some. Among approximately 200,000 clones listed, approximately 86% were seen once. The sequencing sample was made of PBMCs. The source of these receptors is a woman aged 18-29 years in good health and CMV-seronegative. Each CDR3 is given with its conserved first and last residue. Each record gives: J gene, CDR3 length, V gene, clone size, D gene, CDR3 DNA, CDR3 protein. A D gene is named only where the DNA matches it firmly. Some rows mark clone size as missing; the rest say once, few, many or name a class of expanded clone.

j_call: TRBJ2-7; cdr3_length: 12; v_call: TRBV2; clone_size: .; d_call: TRBD2; cdr3_nt: TGTGCCACCGGGACTAGACAATACGAGCAGTACTTC; cdr3_aa: CATGTRQYEQYF
j_call: TRBJ1-3; cdr3_length: 17; v_call: TRBV7-9; clone_size: .; d_call: .; cdr3_nt: TGTGCCAGCAGTCAACCTCTGAAGGGGAACTCTGGAAACACCATATATTTT; cdr3_aa: CASSQPLKGNSGNTIYF
j_call: TRBJ1-2; cdr3_length: 15; v_call: TRBV4-2; clone_size: .; d_call: TRBD1; cdr3_nt: TGTGCCAGCACCAACCCGGCGACAGGGAATTATGGCTACACCTTC; cdr3_aa: CASTNPATGNYGYTF
j_call: TRBJ1-2; cdr3_length: 14; v_call: TRBV28; clone_size: .; d_call: TRBD1; cdr3_nt: TGTGCCAGCAGGGGAACAGGGGGCTTCTATGGCTACACCTTC; cdr3_aa: CASRGTGGFYGYTF
j_call: TRBJ2-7; cdr3_length: 16; v_call: TRBV28; clone_size: .; d_call: TRBD1; cdr3_nt: TGTGCCAGCAGTCCCGGCCGGGACAGGCTAGCCTACGAGCAGTACTTC; cdr3_aa: CASSPGRDRLAYEQYF
j_call: TRBJ1-2; cdr3_length: 14; v_call: TRBV28; clone_size: .; d_call: TRBD1; cdr3_nt: TGTGCCAGCAGTTTTGAGGGGACAGCTTATGGCTACACCTTC; cdr3_aa: CASSFEGTAYGYTF
j_call: TRBJ2-7; cdr3_length: 12; v_call: TRBV7-9; clone_size: .; d_call: .; cdr3_nt: TGTGCCAGCGCTCCTCCTACCTACGAGCAGTACTTC; cdr3_aa: CASAPPTYEQYF
j_call: TRBJ2-7; cdr3_length: 15; v_call: TRBV28; clone_size: .; d_call: TRBD1; cdr3_nt: TGTGCCAGCAGGGAGGAGGACAGGGGGCTCTACGAGCAGTACTTC; cdr3_aa: CASREEDRGLYEQYF
j_call: TRBJ2-7; cdr3_length: 16; v_call: TRBV4-3; clone_size: .; d_call: TRBD2; cdr3_nt: TGCGCCAGCAGCCAGGGATCGACTAGCAGTTACTACGAGCAGTACTTC; cdr3_aa: CASSQGSTSSYYEQYF
j_call: TRBJ2-7; cdr3_length: 14; v_call: TRBV6-1; clone_size: .; d_call: .; cdr3_nt: TGTGCCAGCAGTGGTGCGGTTTTTGGGTACGAGCAGTACTTC; cdr3_aa: CASSGAVFGYEQYF
j_call: TRBJ1-4; cdr3_length: 15; v_call: TRBV27; clone_size: .; d_call: TRBD1; cdr3_nt: TGTGCCAGCAGTCCCGGACAGGCGTGGGGTGAAAAACTGTTTTTT; cdr3_aa: CASSPGQAWGEKLFF
j_call: TRBJ2-7; cdr3_length: 17; v_call: TRBV5-5; clone_size: .; d_call: .; cdr3_nt: TGTGCCAGCAGCGCACGGGGAGGACAGGTTAACTCCTACGAGCAGTACTTC; cdr3_aa: CASSARGGQVNSYEQYF
j_call: TRBJ2-5; cdr3_length: 11; v_call: TRBV7-2; clone_size: .; d_call: .; cdr3_nt: TGTGCCAGCAGCCGCGCAGAGACCCAGTACTTC; cdr3_aa: CASSRAETQYF
j_call: TRBJ2-1; cdr3_length: 17; v_call: TRBV9; clone_size: once; d_call: TRBD2; cdr3_nt: TGTGCCAGCAGCGCGCTGCCGGGACTAGGATCCTACAATGAGCAGTTCTTC; cdr3_aa: CASSALPGLGSYNEQFF
j_call: TRBJ1-1; cdr3_length: 17; v_call: TRBV5-6; clone_size: .; d_call: TRBD1; cdr3_nt: TGTGCCAGCAGCCGGACAGGGGGCTATGGGGTGAACACTGAAGCTTTCTTT; cdr3_aa: CASSRTGGYGVNTEAFF
j_call: TRBJ1-1; cdr3_length: 18; v_call: TRBV11-2; clone_size: .; d_call: TRBD1; cdr3_nt: TGTGCCAGCAGCTCGCCACAGGGGACATCTCTCCACCGATCTGAAGCTTTCTTT; cdr3_aa: CASSSPQGTSLHRSEAFF
j_call: TRBJ2-1; cdr3_length: 14; v_call: TRBV29-1; clone_size: .; d_call: .; cdr3_nt: TGCAGCGGCGAAGATGAGCACCCCTACAATGAGCAGTTCTTC; cdr3_aa: CSGEDEHPYNEQFF
j_call: TRBJ1-1; cdr3_length: 14; v_call: TRBV5-1; clone_size: .; d_call: .; cdr3_nt: TGCGCCAGCAGCTTGGTGGTAGGGGGCACTGAAGCTTTCTTT; cdr3_aa: CASSLVVGGTEAFF
j_call: TRBJ2-2; cdr3_length: 16; v_call: TRBV28; clone_size: .; d_call: TRBD2; cdr3_nt: TGTGCCAGCAGCTCCTCGGGACTAGTGGTCACCGGGGAGCTGTTTTTT; cdr3_aa: CASSSSGLVVTGELFF
j_call: TRBJ1-5; cdr3_length: 15; v_call: TRBV2; clone_size: .; d_call: TRBD1; cdr3_nt: TGTGCCAGCAGTCCCCGGGACAGGGGAATTCAGCCCCAGCATTTT; cdr3_aa: CASSPRDRGIQPQHF
j_call: TRBJ2-5; cdr3_length: 13; v_call: TRBV7-2; clone_size: .; d_call: .; cdr3_nt: TGTGCCAGCAGCCCTGGGCGCCAAGAGACCCAGTACTTC; cdr3_aa: CASSPGRQETQYF
j_call: TRBJ2-7; cdr3_length: 14; v_call: TRBV5-1; clone_size: .; d_call: .; cdr3_nt: TGCGCCAGCAGCGTGACTACAAGGTCCTACGAGCAGTACTTC; cdr3_aa: CASSVTTRSYEQYF
j_call: TRBJ2-1; cdr3_length: 15; v_call: TRBV5-1; clone_size: .; d_call: .; cdr3_nt: TGCGCCAGCAGCTTGTTCTTTCGGACACACAATGAGCAGTTCTTC; cdr3_aa: CASSLFFRTHNEQFF
j_call: TRBJ2-1; cdr3_length: 16; v_call: TRBV19; clone_size: .; d_call: .; cdr3_nt: TGTGCCAGTAGTATTGACCCCCAGGGGAACTACAATGAGCAGTTCTTC; cdr3_aa: CASSIDPQGNYNEQFF
j_call: TRBJ2-7; cdr3_length: 15; v_call: TRBV6-5; clone_size: few; d_call: TRBD1; cdr3_nt: TGTGCCAGCAGTTACACCCGGACAGGGGCCTACGAGCAGTACTTC; cdr3_aa: CASSYTRTGAYEQYF
j_call: TRBJ2-5; cdr3_length: 14; v_call: TRBV27; clone_size: .; d_call: .; cdr3_nt: TGTGCCAGCAGTCAACAGGGTCTCCAAGAGACCCAGTACTTC; cdr3_aa: CASSQQGLQETQYF
j_call: TRBJ2-3; cdr3_length: 17; v_call: TRBV7-2; clone_size: .; d_call: .; cdr3_nt: TGTGCCAGCAGCTACTCCAAAGCGGGTTTCCGCACAGATACGCAGTATTTT; cdr3_aa: CASSYSKAGFRTDTQYF
j_call: TRBJ2-5; cdr3_length: 15; v_call: TRBV18; clone_size: .; d_call: .; cdr3_nt: TGTGCCAGCTCACCGGTGGGGACTCCCCAAGAGACCCAGTACTTC; cdr3_aa: CASSPVGTPQETQYF
j_call: TRBJ2-5; cdr3_length: 14; v_call: TRBV27; clone_size: .; d_call: TRBD2; cdr3_nt: TGTGCCAGCAGGGTACTAGCGGACCAAGAGACCCAGTACTTC; cdr3_aa: CASRVLADQETQYF
j_call: TRBJ1-4; cdr3_length: 16; v_call: TRBV27; clone_size: .; d_call: .; cdr3_nt: TGTGCCAGCAGTTTAAGTGGAGGTCTTCCCGATGAAAAACTGTTTTTT; cdr3_aa: CASSLSGGLPDEKLFF